The present T cell receptor (beta chain) was sequenced within a study of Ad26.COV2.S vaccination and SARS-CoV-2 variants. Whole-study context: The authors gave Ad26.COV2.S intramuscularly, either once or twice 56 days apart.

Sequencing was performed with immunoSEQ multiplex PCR; in TCRdb, only in-frame clones are kept and a portion is missing. Of about 320,000 clones in the sample, around 85% are singletons; the top ten hold around 2.2%. General study findings and limits: Vaccinated individuals (as opposed to placebo recipients) had higher spike-specific TCR breadth.

A few counts support this clone. Its antigen remains unidentified. The V end lost 3 bases, the J end lost 5 bases, and 17 bases lay between the germline ends. Per germline, CDR1 MNHEY and CDR2 SVGEGT. This CDR3 has 15 residues. The treatment was: over 15 received Ad26.COV2.S at low or high dose, single or two shots; about 5 received placebo; per-sample allocation not given. Sampling happened 63 days after the first vaccine or placebo injection. What was given as vaccine was an Ad26 vector encoding Wuhan-strain SARS-CoV-2 spike. The sequence came from a person aged 18-65 years who received the Ad26.COV2.S COVID-19 vaccine or a placebo. V and J are TRBV6-2 or TRBV6-3 and TRBJ2-7; D is possibly TRBD1 (6 bases). Sample: peripheral blood, taken in a trial of Ad26.COV2.S vaccine versus placebo. The CDR3 is CASSYTRTDYHEQYF. In nucleotides, the CDR3 is TGTGCCAGCAGTTATACCCGGACAGACTACCACGAGCAGTACTTC.